Here is one T cell receptor (beta chain) with its context. Antigen: not known. The sample comes from a study of CD8+CD57+ T cells in acquired aplastic anemia. Study background: Mean DNA quantity obtained from sorted CD4+ and CD8+ cells was 3 to 3.5 ug. Mean read depth for CD4+ cells from healthy donors was approximately 10 million.

The germline gives CDR1 LNHNV, CDR2 YYDKDF (reference sequence). V was clipped by 1 base and J by 4 bases, with 14 bases between them. CDR3 size: 15 residues. Study-level findings and limits: Patients shared around 31 CD8+ CDR3 sequences with controls. Between the patient and control groups, CD8+ Simpson's diversity did not differ significantly.

Genomic DNA constituted the template upon which TCR beta VDJ and CDR3 profiling was performed. TCRdb called the reads again in MiXCR, with one record for every CDR3 protein. This sample has 30,000 to 40,000 distinct CDR3 sequences, with around three quarters found just once. The TCR comes from a human donor in good health, serving as a control. The source material was sorted CD4+, CD8+, or CD8+CD57+ T cells (not recorded which) from PBMCs. V is TRBV15 and J is TRBJ2-7; D not certain. The CDR3 bases are TGTGCCACCAGCAGAGGGGAATCAGGTCGGTACGAGCAGTACTTC. Protein sequence: CATSRGESGRYEQYF.